Following are 29 T cell receptor beta chains from one sample sequenced in a study of T cells in narcolepsy. Assay: immunoSEQ multiplex PCR; the TCRdb copy retains only in-frame clones and omits some. The sample lists about 22,000 clones, 70% to 90% occurring once. The specimen was memory (CD45RA-) CD4+ T cells from blood. These receptors all come from a human donor in good health.

The V call is TRBV11-2, the J call TRBJ2-6; TRBD1 might be the D (6 bases). The CDR3 has 17 amino acids. Germline V CDR1 and CDR2: SGHAT, FQNNGV. V lost 3 bases to trimming and J lost 2 bases, with 14 bases between them. The CDR3, as DNA: TGTGCCAGCAGCTTTATCCCAGGGGTTACTGGGGCCAACGTCCTGACTTTC. Its translation is CASSFIPGVTGANVLTF.

This clone was counted between two and nine times. This sequence joins TRBV6-6 and TRBJ2-5; TRBD2 matches at 8 bases. From germline, CDR1 is MNHNY and CDR2 SVGAGI (reference sequence). The CDR3 totals 14 residues. With 8 bases clipped from V and 1 base from J, the junction kept 6 bases outside the gene matches. CDR3 nucleotides: TGTGCCAGCTACTTCAGCGGGGGCCAAGAGACCCAGTACTTC. It encodes CASYFSGGQETQYF.

The V call is TRBV4-1, the J call TRBJ1-2; no firm D call. The CDR3 totals 15 residues. The V end was cut by 0 bases, the J end by 8 bases, with 16 bases between. Germline CDR1 and CDR2: MGHRA and YSYEKL. CDR3 coding DNA: TGCGCCAGCAGCCAAGATACGTTGGGGATGGTAGGCTACACCTTC. Translated: CASSQDTLGMVGYTF.

The V gene is TRBV5-1, the J gene TRBJ2-2; 8 positions agree with TRBD2. V was clipped by 4 bases and J by 0 bases; unmatched bases: 2. Germline CDR1 reads SGHRS; CDR2 reads YFSETQ. The CDR3 runs to 15 residues. CDR3 DNA sequence: TGCGCCAGCAGCCCCGGGAGGGCGAACACCGGGGAGCTGTTTTTT. This codes for CASSPGRANTGELFF.

V is TRBV6-5 and J is TRBJ2-7; 7 bases are shared with TRBD2. After removal of 2 bases from V and 3 bases from J, the junction contained 7 bases not matched to a gene. This CDR3 region has 15 residues. The germline V gene has CDR1 MNHEY and CDR2 SVGAGI. Here the CDR3 DNA reads TGTGCCAGCAGTTACGCGGGCAGGGAGGGCTACGAGCAGTACTTC. Translation gives CASSYAGREGYEQYF.

The chain employs TRBV6-1 and TRBJ2-7; D is possibly TRBD2 (5 bases). This CDR3 is built from 13 residues. Deletions cut 8 bases from V and 0 bases from J, with 11 bases between. The germline V gene encodes CDR1 MNHNS and CDR2 SASEGT. CDR3 in DNA: TGTGCCAGCTTGGGAGCGTCCTCCTACGAGCAGTACTTC. Translating gives CASLGASSYEQYF.

CDR3 DNA sequence: TGTGCCAGCAGCTTAAAAGGCGGGGAGCTGTTTTTT. Amino acid sequence: CASSLKGGELFF. V usage is TRBV7-2 and J usage is TRBJ2-2; unclear D gene. This CDR3 region has 12 residues. Trimming removed 2 bases at V and 7 bases at J, with 5 bases between. Germline CDR1 reads SGHTA; CDR2 reads FQGNSA. The variable domain in full, with the rest retrieved from reference TRBV7-2 and TRBJ2-2, is GAGVSQSPSNKVTEKGKDVELRCDPISGHTALYWYRQSLGQGLEFLIYFQGNSAPDKSGLPSDRFSAERTGGSVSTLTIQRTQQEDSAVYLCASSLKGGELFFGEGSRLTVL.

The V call is TRBV27, the J call TRBJ2-3; D is perhaps TRBD2 (6 bases). V lost 3 bases and J 7 bases, leaving 11 bases between the germline ends. The CDR3 consists of 13 residues. The germline gives CDR1 MNHEY, CDR2 SMNVEV (reference sequence). The CDR3 here is CASSLVAGYTQYF. CDR3 DNA sequence: TGTGCCAGCAGTTTGGTCGCGGGATATACGCAGTATTTT.

This clone was found once. J is TRBJ1-4 and V is TRBV5-1, with D hard to call. The CDR3 length is 14 residues. CDR1 and CDR2 from the germline V gene are SGHRS and YFSETQ. V lost 2 bases and J lost 0, with 5 bases in between. CDR3 sequence: CASSFGTTNEKLFF. The CDR3 DNA reads as TGCGCCAGCAGCTTCGGGACAACTAATGAAAAACTGTTTTTT.

This chain connects TRBV5-6 to TRBJ1-5; D possibly corresponds to TRBD1 (5 bases). CDR1 and CDR2 from the germline V gene are SGHDT and YYEEEE. This CDR3 comprises 13 residues. The germline V and J ends were trimmed by 4 bases and 9 bases, with 14 bases remaining between them. The DNA of the CDR3 is TGTGCCAGCAGCAGAAAGGACACGTCGCCCCAGCATTTT. Translating it yields CASSRKDTSPQHF.

The rearrangement links TRBV5-1 to TRBJ1-6, with a tentative D call TRBD1 (5 bases). Germline CDR1 and CDR2: SGHRS and YFSETQ. V was cut by 0 bases and J by 3 bases, with 13 bases left in between. The CDR3 consists of 17 residues. CDR3 in DNA: TGCGCCAGCAGCTTGGAGGTGGGGGGAGTCTATAATTCACCCCTCCACTTT. Encoded protein: CASSLEVGGVYNSPLHF.

The gene calls are TRBV29-1 and TRBJ1-4; TRBD1 might be the D (6 bases). In germline, CDR1 is SQVTM, CDR2 ANQGSEA. Trimming removed 4 bases at V and 8 bases at J, with 11 bases between. The CDR3 length is 12 residues. The CDR3 reads CSVGTAGEKLFF. CDR3 coding DNA: TGCAGCGTTGGGACAGCCGGCGAAAAACTGTTTTTT.

The chain couples TRBV14 to TRBJ2-1, with D possibly TRBD2 on 6 matching bases. Germline V gene sequence: CDR1 SGHDN, CDR2 FVKESK. Trimming cost V 4 bases and J 4 bases, with 20 bases left between them. The CDR3 totals 17 residues. The CDR3 is CASSPTIRLVSYNEQFF. The CDR3 bases are TGTGCCAGCAGCCCGACAATAAGACTAGTCAGTTACAATGAGCAGTTCTTC.

The rearrangement links TRBV11-3 to TRBJ2-3; 12 positions agree with TRBD1. Trimming at V came to 6 bases and at J to 5 bases, leaving 6 bases not matched to a gene. This CDR3 has 15 amino acids. Germline V lookup: CDR1 SGHNT, CDR2 YENEEA. CDR3 amino acids: CASSPGQGAGDTQYF. The CDR3 DNA follows: TGTGCCAGCAGTCCGGGACAGGGGGCAGGAGATACGCAGTATTTT.

V and J are TRBV29-1 and TRBJ1-1, with 7 nucleotides matching TRBD1. This CDR3 has 12 amino acids. V shed 7 bases and J 4 bases; nucleotides not matched to a gene: 6. Per the germline V gene, CDR1 is SQVTM and CDR2 is ANQGSEA. CDR3 nucleotides: TGCAGCGCTCACAGGGGCCCCACTGAAGCTTTCTTT. As protein: CSAHRGPTEAFF.

The V call is TRBV19, the J call TRBJ1-5; TRBD1 matches 9 bases. The J segment lost 7 bases and the V segment lost 4 bases, leaving 20 bases of the junction unmatched. The CDR3 length is 19 residues. Germline lookup yields CDR1 LNHDA and CDR2 SQIVND (reference sequence). The CDR3 DNA sequence: TGTGCCAGTAGTACCGAATCTCCGGGACAGGGCTTTTGGCGGCAGCCCCAGCATTTT. This sequence encodes CASSTESPGQGFWRQPQHF.

The chain links TRBV5-1 to TRBJ2-1, with 12 bases identical to TRBD2. CDR3 length: 16 residues. J gave up 0 bases and V 4 bases, and 2 bases lay outside the gene matches. The germline V gene has CDR1 SGHRS and CDR2 YFSETQ. This CDR3 reads CASSLAGGSSYNEQFF. The CDR3 nucleotides are TGCGCCAGCAGCCTAGCGGGGGGGAGCTCCTACAATGAGCAGTTCTTC.

This clone has just a few counts. V usage is TRBV6-5 and J usage is TRBJ2-6; D unclear. The V end lost 8 bases, the J end lost 4 bases, and 9 bases lay between the germline ends. The CDR3 runs to 13 residues. Germline assignment: CDR1 MNHEY and CDR2 SVGAGI. DNA for the CDR3: TGTGCCAGCCAGAAATCCGGGGCCAACGTCCTGACTTTC. This encodes CASQKSGANVLTF.

The chain links TRBV7-3 to TRBJ1-1; D unclear. Germline CDR1 is SGHTA and CDR2 is FQGTGA. V was shortened by 1 base and J by 5 bases, with 11 bases between the two germline ends. There are 14 residues in the CDR3. The CDR3 is CASSLRGAGTEAFF. Written as DNA, the CDR3 is TGTGCCAGCAGCTTAAGGGGAGCGGGAACTGAAGCTTTCTTT.

V is TRBV5-4 and J is TRBJ1-6; possibly TRBD1 for D (5 bases). The CDR3 is 17 residues long. Trimming stripped 4 bases from V and 0 bases from J, with 14 bases between. Germline V gene lookup returns CDR1 SGHNT and CDR2 YYREEE (reference sequence). Here the CDR3 reads CASSPGTAGSYNSPLHF. As DNA, the CDR3 is TGTGCCAGCAGCCCTGGGACGGCCGGCTCCTATAATTCACCCCTCCACTTT.

The rearrangement links TRBV5-4 to TRBJ2-1; TRBD2 agrees at 10 bases. The CDR3 length is 15 residues. CDR1 and CDR2 (germline): SGHNT, YYREEE (reference sequence). Trimming cost V 4 bases and J 9 bases; bases outside gene matches: 10. The CDR3 region has the DNA TGTGCCAGCAGCCCCAGAGCGGGGGGGCCCCGTGAGCAGTTCTTC. Amino acids: CASSPRAGGPREQFF.

This rearrangement joins TRBV4-2 to TRBJ2-3; 7 nucleotides align to TRBD2. CDR3 length: 16 amino acids. Per the germline V gene, CDR1 is LGHNA and CDR2 is YNFKEQ. V gave up 4 bases and J gave up 2 bases; unmatched junction bases: 9. DNA of the CDR3: TGTGCCAGCAGCCGCCGGGGGAGCGGGGACACAGATACGCAGTATTTT. Translation gives CASSRRGSGDTDTQYF.

The chain joins TRBV5-1 to TRBJ2-5; 13 bases are a match to TRBD2. Germline CDR1 and CDR2: SGHRS and YFSETQ. J was trimmed by 4 bases and V by 4 bases; bases with no gene match: 4. The CDR3 spans 15 residues. The CDR3 region is CASSRTSGGSETQYF. CDR3 nucleotide sequence: TGCGCCAGCAGCCGGACTAGCGGGGGATCAGAGACCCAGTACTTC.

V is TRBV6-1 and J is TRBJ1-1, with no clear D. The CDR3 is 13 residues long. From germline, CDR1 is MNHNS and CDR2 SASEGT. Trimming took off 6 bases at V and 11 bases at J, with 19 bases between the two ends. The CDR3 loop reads CASSQGHSGLAFF. The CDR3 bases are TGTGCCAGCAGCCAAGGCCACAGCGGGCTCGCTTTCTTT.

CDR3 protein: CASSLRGYEQYF. In nucleotides, the CDR3 is TGTGCCAGCAGTCTCCGGGGCTACGAGCAGTACTTC. This chain connects TRBV5-4 to TRBJ2-7; perhaps TRBD2 as D (5 bases). Germline CDR1 is SGHNT and CDR2 is YYREEE (reference sequence). Trimming shortened V by 5 bases and J by 3 bases, and 9 bases separated the two germline ends. CDR3 length: 12 residues.

The chain is built from TRBV6-5 and TRBJ1-1, with 7 nucleotides matching TRBD1. The CDR3 totals 12 residues. Per the germline V gene, CDR1 is MNHEY and CDR2 is SVGAGI. J gave up 7 bases and V 6 bases, and 5 bases lay outside the gene matches. The DNA of the CDR3 is TGTGCCAGCAGACAGGGGACAGTTGAAGCTTTCTTT. The encoded protein is CASRQGTVEAFF.

The rearrangement links TRBV9 to TRBJ2-5; no clear D. Trimming pared 0 bases from V and 5 bases from J, leaving 8 bases between. Per the germline V gene, CDR1 is SGDLS and CDR2 is YYNGEE. The CDR3 loop spans 13 amino acids. The CDR3 sequence is CASSVDSRETQYF. The DNA of the CDR3 is TGTGCCAGCAGCGTAGATAGTAGGGAGACCCAGTACTTC. The variable domain in full, completed from reference TRBV9 and TRBJ2-5, reads DSGVTQTPKHLITATGQRVTLRCSPRSGDLSVYWYQQSLDQGLQFLIQYYNGEERAKGNILERFSAQQFPDLHSELNLSSLELGDSALYFCASSVDSRETQYFGPGTRLLVL.

This rearrangement joins TRBV25-1 to TRBJ2-7; tentative D call: TRBD1 (5 bases). V shed 0 bases and J shed 2 bases, with 11 bases lying between them. Germline lookup yields CDR1 MGHDK and CDR2 SYGVNS. The CDR3 runs to 15 residues. DNA for the CDR3: TGTGCCAGCAGTGAATATGCAGGGCCGACCTACGAGCAGTACTTC. It yields the protein CASSEYAGPTYEQYF.

The gene calls are TRBV29-1 and TRBJ2-1; D is ambiguous. The V gene lost 4 bases and the J gene lost 7 bases, with 17 bases spanning the gap. The CDR3 totals 14 residues. Germline CDR1 and CDR2: SQVTM and ANQGSEA. The CDR3, as DNA: TGCAGCGTTGCCGCAGGTACCAATGGTAATGAGCAGTTCTTC. It translates to CSVAAGTNGNEQFF.